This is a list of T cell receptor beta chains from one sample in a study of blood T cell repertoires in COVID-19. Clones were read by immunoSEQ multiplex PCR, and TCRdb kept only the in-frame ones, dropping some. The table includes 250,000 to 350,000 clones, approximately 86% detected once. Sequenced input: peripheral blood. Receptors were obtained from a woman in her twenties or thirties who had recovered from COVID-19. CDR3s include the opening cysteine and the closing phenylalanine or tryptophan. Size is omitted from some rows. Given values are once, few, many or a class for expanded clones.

CASSFDSANQPQHF | NA | TRBJ1-5 | TRBV5-1
CASSQDRARGEQYF | NA | TRBJ2-7 | TRBV7-2
CASSLVQGNYGYTF | NA | TRBJ1-2 | TRBV5-1
CASSLGMGTGGAPEQYF | NA | TRBJ2-7 | TRBV5-1
CASNPRVGQPQHF | NA | TRBJ1-5 | TRBV28
CASSFSPGSTDTQYF | NA | TRBJ2-3 | TRBV11-2
CASSAGHYEQYF | NA | TRBJ2-7 | TRBV19
CASSVEGGGYNEQFF | NA | TRBJ2-1 | TRBV9
CASSSLAGVSYNEQFF | NA | TRBJ2-1 | TRBV7-9
CASSQDFTAREQYF | NA | TRBJ2-7 | TRBV4-3
CASSQEVSGRADTQYF | NA | TRBJ2-3 | TRBV4-3
CASSSLQGREQYF | NA | TRBJ2-7 | TRBV4-1
CASRSLGGGTEAFF | NA | TRBJ1-1 | TRBV28
CASSETSGPTGELFF | once | TRBJ2-2 | TRBV5-1
CASSPGGNQPQHF | few | TRBJ1-5 | TRBV19
CASSFSENTEAFF | NA | TRBJ1-1 | TRBV11-2
CASSLGGSTDTQYF | NA | TRBJ2-3 | TRBV5-1
CASLSGTRTRTDTQYF | NA | TRBJ2-3 | TRBV18
CASSQEHRPTYEQYF | NA | TRBJ2-7 | TRBV3-1/TRBV3-2
CASIDGQGGNSPLHF | NA | TRBJ1-6 | TRBV6-6
CASRKQGSSYEQYF | NA | TRBJ2-7 | TRBV6-5
CASSYSGGTVNTEAFF | once | TRBJ1-1 | TRBV6-5
CAIRPTGSNTIYF | NA | TRBJ1-3 | TRBV10-3
CATSLAGAREQYF | NA | TRBJ2-7 | TRBV5-1
CASSYKGVGNTIYF | few | TRBJ1-3 | TRBV6-5
CASSTRQYNQPQHF | once | TRBJ1-5 | TRBV27
CASSLQGAGEQFF | NA | TRBJ2-1 | TRBV3-1/TRBV3-2
CASSEVGTDPYGYTF | NA | TRBJ1-2 | TRBV6-1
CASSSGSGGEETQYF | NA | TRBJ2-5 | TRBV5-4